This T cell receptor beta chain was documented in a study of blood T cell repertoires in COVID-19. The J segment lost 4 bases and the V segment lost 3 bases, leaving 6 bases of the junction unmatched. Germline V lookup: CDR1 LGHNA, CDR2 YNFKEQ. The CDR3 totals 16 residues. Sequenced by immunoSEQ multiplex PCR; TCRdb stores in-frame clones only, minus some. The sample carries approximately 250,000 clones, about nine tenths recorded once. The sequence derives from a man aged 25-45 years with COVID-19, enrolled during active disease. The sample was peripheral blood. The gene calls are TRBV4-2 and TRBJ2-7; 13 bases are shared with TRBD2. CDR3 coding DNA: TGTGCCAGCAGCCATGTACTAGCGGGGGGGGATTACGAGCAGTACTTC. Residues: CASSHVLAGGDYEQYF.